These 25 T cell receptor beta chains were all obtained from the same sample, sequenced in a study of T cells in tuberculosis. Thawed, overnight-rested PBMC were stained with GMM-loaded CD1B tetramer, viability dye and anti-CD3, then sorted. The CD1B tetramers carried C32 glucose monomycolate purified from Rhodococcus equi. Produced via immunoSEQ multiplex PCR; TCRdb's table is partial and in-frame only. The sample shows 54,000 or so clones, around 81% of them seen only once. Specimen: CD1b-GMM tetramer-negative cells sorted from PBMCs. These receptors all stem from an adult woman with latent tuberculosis.

The gene calls are TRBV9 and TRBJ1-3; TRBD1 might be the D (6 bases). Per the germline V gene, CDR1 is SGDLS and CDR2 is YYNGEE. With 4 bases removed from V and 2 bases from J, the gap between germline ends came to 16 bases. This CDR3 has 16 residues. CDR3 in amino acids: CASSPGAAPTGNTIYF. As DNA, the CDR3 is TGTGCCAGCAGCCCAGGGGCCGCCCCAACTGGAAACACCATATATTTT.

The chain recombines TRBV6-1 with TRBJ2-1; TRBD2 matches at 9 bases. Germline CDR1 is MNHNS and CDR2 is SASEGT. The trim removed 10 bases at V and 6 bases at J, leaving 7 bases unmatched. This CDR3 spans 13 amino acids. For the CDR3, the DNA is TGTGCCACGACTAGCGGTGTGGCCAATGAGCAGTTCTTC. Translation gives CATTSGVANEQFF.

This clone showed up just a few times. V usage is TRBV28 and J usage is TRBJ2-2, with TRBD1 identical over 9 bases. The germline CDR1 and CDR2 sequences are MDHEN and SYDVKM. V was pared by 7 bases and J by 5 bases, with 8 bases of the junction left unmatched. This CDR3 spans 15 amino acids. In DNA, the CDR3 is TGTGCCAGCACCCCCCCCGGGACAGGGACCGGGGAGCTGTTTTTT. This gives the protein CASTPPGTGTGELFF.

This chain links TRBV7-9 with TRBJ2-3; TRBD1 aligns across 10 bases. Trimming took 1 base from V and 5 from J; bases not matched to a gene: 3. Germline V gene lookup returns CDR1 SEHNR and CDR2 FQNEAQ (reference sequence). CDR3 length: 15 residues. The CDR3 spells CASSLGTGGVDTQYF. The CDR3 DNA reads as TGTGCCAGCAGCTTAGGGACAGGGGGTGTAGATACGCAGTATTTT.

The chain joins TRBV6-5 to TRBJ2-1; 10 bases line up with TRBD1. This CDR3 has 15 amino acids. CDR1 is MNHEY, CDR2 SVGAGI, per germline. Trimming took 6 bases from V and 4 from J; bases not matched to a gene: 6. DNA for the CDR3: TGTGCCAGCAGCCTGAGGACAGGGGGTTACAATGAGCAGTTCTTC. Protein sequence: CASSLRTGGYNEQFF.

This rearrangement joins TRBV6-5 to TRBJ1-5; 8 bases are a match to TRBD1. Trimming cost V 5 bases and J 6 bases; bases outside gene matches: 3. The CDR3 loop spans 13 amino acids. Germline CDR1 is MNHEY and CDR2 is SVGAGI. In nucleotides, the CDR3 is TGTGCCAGCAGTCCAGGGGGCGGTCAGCCCCAGCATTTT. This gives the protein CASSPGGGQPQHF.

This clone is a singleton in its sample. The chain has TRBV9 and TRBJ1-4; 7 nucleotides align to TRBD1. The germline CDR1 and CDR2 sequences are SGDLS and YYNGEE. The CDR3 runs to 16 residues. J lost 7 bases, V lost 4 bases, and 13 bases had no gene match. For the CDR3, the DNA is TGTGCCAGCAGCCTAGACCCGACAGGGACGAGTGAAAAACTGTTTTTT. It specifies CASSLDPTGTSEKLFF.

The genes are TRBV29-1 and TRBJ2-1; D might be TRBD1 (6 bases). Looked up from germline, CDR1 is SQVTM and CDR2 is ANQGSEA. This CDR3 has 14 residues. Trimming pared 8 bases from V and 5 bases from J, leaving 19 bases between. CDR3 amino acids: CSSYREILDNEQFF. The CDR3 nucleotides are TGCAGCTCATACAGGGAAATATTAGACAATGAGCAGTTCTTC.

The gene calls are TRBV28 and TRBJ1-5, with 8 bases lining up with TRBD1. The CDR3 has 16 residues. Germline-derived CDR1 and CDR2 are MDHEN and SYDVKM. V dropped 6 bases and J dropped 4; count of bases not matched to a gene: 11. The DNA for the CDR3 is TGTGCCAGCAGCTCCCACGGGACAGGCGGGAATCAGCCCCAGCATTTT. Protein product: CASSSHGTGGNQPQHF.

The chain combines TRBV2 with TRBJ2-7, with 9 bases fitting TRBD2. With V trimmed by 3 bases and J by 5 bases, 11 bases remained unmatched. The CDR3 runs to 16 residues. CDR1 SNHLY and CDR2 FYNNEI come from the germline V gene. The CDR3 region has the DNA TGTGCCAGCAGTGATCCGGGACTAGCAGGAAAGGACGAGCAGTACTTC. Translating gives CASSDPGLAGKDEQYF.

Here the CDR3 DNA reads TGTGCCAGCAGCTTAATGACTGACCACTCCTACGAGCAGTACTTC. As protein: CASSLMTDHSYEQYF. This chain uses TRBV11-3 with TRBJ2-7; D is uncertain. V shed 2 bases and J shed 0 bases, with 11 bases lying between them. This CDR3 contains 15 residues. From germline, CDR1 is SGHNT and CDR2 YENEEA.

This rearrangement joins TRBV4-2 to TRBJ2-2; possibly TRBD2 for D (7 bases). V lost 3 bases to trimming and J lost 0 bases, with 14 bases between them. The germline V gene has CDR1 LGHNA and CDR2 YNFKEQ. The length of the CDR3 is 17 residues. The chain's CDR3 is CASSQREGGTNTGELFF. CDR3 bases: TGTGCCAGCAGCCAGAGGGAGGGGGGGACGAACACCGGGGAGCTGTTTTTT.

J is TRBJ1-5 and V is TRBV19; no reliable D call. Germline CDR1 reads LNHDA; CDR2 reads SQIVND (reference sequence). The CDR3 consists of 15 residues. V was shortened by 0 bases and J by 2 bases, with 8 bases between the two germline ends. The CDR3 sequence is CASSIDSRGNQPQHF. CDR3 nucleotide sequence: TGTGCCAGTAGTATAGATAGTAGAGGCAATCAGCCCCAGCATTTT.

As regards this clone: Other DNA sequences within the sample encode an identical CDR3. The chain employs TRBV28 and TRBJ1-1; weak D call: TRBD1 (6 bases). The germline gives CDR1 MDHEN, CDR2 SYDVKM. The CDR3 contains 15 residues. The germline V and J ends were trimmed by 5 bases and 4 bases, with 17 bases remaining between them. CDR3 in DNA: TGTGCCAGCAGTCCGCCGACAGGATGGGGCACTGAAGCTTTCTTT. Translating gives CASSPPTGWGTEAFF.

This chain joins TRBV7-8 and TRBJ2-7; 9 bases match TRBD1. The ends lost 5 bases at V and 2 bases at J; junction bases unmatched: 16. Per germline, CDR1 SGHVS and CDR2 FQNEAQ. The CDR3 covers 18 residues. This CDR3 reads CASSNVPGQGTGPYEQYF. CDR3 nucleotide sequence: TGTGCCAGCAGCAATGTACCGGGACAGGGAACCGGTCCCTACGAGCAGTACTTC.

V usage is TRBV6-5 and J usage is TRBJ1-3, with 9 bases lining up with TRBD1. The germline V gene encodes CDR1 MNHEY and CDR2 SVGAGI. The V and J ends lost 6 bases and 4 bases, in that order; junction bases with no gene match: 7. This CDR3 has 15 residues. The CDR3: CASSLGTGRGNTIYF. The CDR3 nucleotides read TGTGCCAGCAGCCTCGGGACAGGGAGAGGAAACACCATATATTTT.

The genes are TRBV2 and TRBJ1-3; possibly TRBD1 for D (6 bases). V lost 3 bases and J lost 4, with 13 bases in between. CDR1 and CDR2 (germline): SNHLY, FYNNEI. This CDR3 is 15 amino acids long. As DNA, the CDR3 is TGTGCCAGCAGTGAGAGGGGGTCCATAGGAAACACCATATATTTT. This encodes CASSERGSIGNTIYF.

This clone has just a few counts. The gene calls are TRBV18 and TRBJ1-4; D perhaps matches TRBD1 (5 bases). Per the germline V gene, CDR1 is KGHSH and CDR2 is LQKENI. This CDR3 is 13 amino acids long. Trimming pared 3 bases from V and 8 bases from J, leaving 10 bases between. CDR3 in DNA: TGTGCCAGCTCACCCACAGGCGTGGAAAAACTGTTTTTT. It is translated as CASSPTGVEKLFF.

The rearrangement joins TRBV29-1 to TRBJ2-5; TRBD2 might be the D (6 bases). The V and J ends lost 3 bases and 5 bases respectively, with 13 bases between them. CDR1 and CDR2 (germline): SQVTM, ANQGSEA. The CDR3 runs to 13 residues. The CDR3 protein is CSVDVAAGETQYF. In nucleotides, the CDR3 is TGCAGCGTTGACGTAGCGGCCGGGGAGACCCAGTACTTC.

The J gene is TRBJ2-7, the V gene TRBV5-1, with 11 bases lining up with TRBD2. This CDR3 is built from 15 residues. Germline trimming cut 2 bases from V and 6 bases from J; bases unmatched to any gene: 7. The germline CDR1 and CDR2 sequences are SGHRS and YFSETQ. The CDR3 nucleotides are TGCGCCAGCAGCTTACCGGGACTAGCGGTCACCGAGCAGTACTTC. Translating gives CASSLPGLAVTEQYF.

The chain has TRBV10-3 and TRBJ2-7, with TRBD2 matching 13 bases. Germline V gene data show CDR1 as ENHRY and CDR2 as SYGVKD. The CDR3 extends over 14 amino acids. Trimming at V came to 2 bases and at J to 5 bases, leaving 0 bases not matched to a gene. CDR3: CAISEGLAGDEQYF. The CDR3 DNA sequence: TGTGCCATCAGTGAGGGACTAGCGGGAGACGAGCAGTACTTC.

The rearrangement uses TRBV6-1 and TRBJ2-7; D perhaps matches TRBD2 (6 bases). This CDR3 has 13 residues. Germline CDR1 reads MNHNS; CDR2 reads SASEGT. With 8 bases removed from V and 6 bases from J, the gap between germline ends came to 17 bases. Written as DNA, the CDR3 is TGTGCCAGCGGGGTTGGGGGGAGTCTCGAGCAGTACTTC. It yields the protein CASGVGGSLEQYF.

This clone was observed a single time. The rearrangement joins TRBV5-1 to TRBJ2-2, with 7 nucleotides matching TRBD1. The ends lost 2 bases at V and 6 bases at J; junction bases unmatched: 7. Germline V CDR1 and CDR2: SGHRS, YFSETQ. There are 15 residues in the CDR3. The CDR3 loop reads CASSLVRTGPGELFF. CDR3 nucleotide sequence: TGCGCCAGCAGCTTAGTCAGGACAGGCCCCGGGGAGCTGTTTTTT.

This clone showed up just once. The chain joins TRBV28 to TRBJ2-1, with 10 bases aligning to TRBD1. This CDR3 is 16 amino acids long. V lost 8 bases and J lost 5; bases outside the gene matches: 12. CDR1 and CDR2 from the germline V gene are MDHEN and SYDVKM. CDR3: CASGGPGQGLNNEQFF. DNA of the CDR3: TGTGCCAGCGGGGGGCCGGGACAGGGGTTGAACAATGAGCAGTTCTTC. The whole variable domain, remainder taken from reference TRBV28 and TRBJ2-1, is DVKVTQSSRYLVKRTGEKVFLECVQDMDHENMFWYRQDPGLGLRLIYFSYDVKMKEKGDIPEGYSVSREKKERFSLILESASTNQTSMYLCASGGPGQGLNNEQFFGPGTRLTVL.

The V gene is TRBV2, the J gene TRBJ2-3; the D gene is possibly TRBD2 (5 bases). The CDR3 sequence is 13 residues long. V lost 6 bases, J lost 2 bases, and 9 bases lay in between. Germline V lookup: CDR1 SNHLY, CDR2 FYNNEI. The CDR3 sequence is CASRDLFTDTQYF. The CDR3 region has the DNA TGTGCCAGCAGGGACTTATTCACAGATACGCAGTATTTT.